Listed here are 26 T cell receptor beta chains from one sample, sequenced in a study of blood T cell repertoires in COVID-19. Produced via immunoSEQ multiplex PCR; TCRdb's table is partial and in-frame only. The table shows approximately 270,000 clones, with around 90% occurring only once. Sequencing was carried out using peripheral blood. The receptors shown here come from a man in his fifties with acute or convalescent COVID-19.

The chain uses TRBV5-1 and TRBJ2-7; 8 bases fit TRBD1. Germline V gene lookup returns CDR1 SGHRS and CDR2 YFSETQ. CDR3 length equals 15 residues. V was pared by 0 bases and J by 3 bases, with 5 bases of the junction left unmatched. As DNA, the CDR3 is TGCGCCAGCAGCTTGGGGCAGGGGGCGAACTACGAGCAGTACTTC. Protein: CASSLGQGANYEQYF.

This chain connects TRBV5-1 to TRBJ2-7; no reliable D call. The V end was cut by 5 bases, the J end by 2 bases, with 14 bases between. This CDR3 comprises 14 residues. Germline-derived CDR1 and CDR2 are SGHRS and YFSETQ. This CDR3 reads CASRAPYGAYEQYF. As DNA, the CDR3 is TGCGCCAGCAGAGCCCCGTACGGAGCCTACGAGCAGTACTTC.

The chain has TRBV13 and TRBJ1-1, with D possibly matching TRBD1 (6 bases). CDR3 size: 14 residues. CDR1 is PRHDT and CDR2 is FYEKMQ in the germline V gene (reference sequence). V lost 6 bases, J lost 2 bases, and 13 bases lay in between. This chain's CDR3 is CASRPRGSNTEAFF. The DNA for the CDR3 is TGTGCCAGCAGACCCAGGGGCTCCAACACTGAAGCTTTCTTT.

This CDR3 reads CASSSAPSGQTQYF. The DNA for the CDR3 is TGTGCCAGCAGCTCAGCCCCTAGCGGACAGACCCAGTACTTC. The chain uses TRBV7-2 and TRBJ2-5, with 7 bases that match TRBD2. CDR1 is SGHTA, CDR2 FQGNSA, per germline. The CDR3 totals 14 residues. V dropped 4 bases and J dropped 6; count of bases not matched to a gene: 8.

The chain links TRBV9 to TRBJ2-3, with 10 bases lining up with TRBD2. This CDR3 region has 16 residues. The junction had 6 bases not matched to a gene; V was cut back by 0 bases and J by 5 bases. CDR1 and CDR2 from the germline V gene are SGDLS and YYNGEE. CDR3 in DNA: TGTGCCAGCAGCGTAGGCGCCAGCGGGGGGGGAGATACGCAGTATTTT. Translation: CASSVGASGGGDTQYF.

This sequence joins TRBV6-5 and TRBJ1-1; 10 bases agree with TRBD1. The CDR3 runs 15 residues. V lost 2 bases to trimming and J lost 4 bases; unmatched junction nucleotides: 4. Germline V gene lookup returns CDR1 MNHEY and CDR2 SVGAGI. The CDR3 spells CASSYAGQGSTEAFF. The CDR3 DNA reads TGTGCCAGCAGTTACGCGGGACAGGGGAGCACTGAAGCTTTCTTT.

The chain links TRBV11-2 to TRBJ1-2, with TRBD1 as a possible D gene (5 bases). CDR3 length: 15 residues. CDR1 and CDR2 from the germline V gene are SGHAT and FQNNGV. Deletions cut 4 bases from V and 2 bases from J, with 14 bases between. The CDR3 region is CASSSLGGLNYGYTF. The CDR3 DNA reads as TGTGCCAGCAGCTCCCTGGGGGGGTTAAACTATGGCTACACCTTC.

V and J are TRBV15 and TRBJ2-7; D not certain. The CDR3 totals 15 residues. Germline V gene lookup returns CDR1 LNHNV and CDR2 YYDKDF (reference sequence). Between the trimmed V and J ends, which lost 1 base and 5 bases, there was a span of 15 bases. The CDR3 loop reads CATSRGKILSDEQYF. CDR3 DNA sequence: TGTGCCACCAGCAGAGGAAAAATCTTAAGCGACGAGCAGTACTTC. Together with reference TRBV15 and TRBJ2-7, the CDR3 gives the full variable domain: DAMVIQNPRYQVTQFGKPVTLSCSQTLNHNVMYWYQQKSSQAPKLLFHYYDKDFNNEADTPDNFQSRRPNTSFCFLDIRSPGLGDTAMYLCATSRGKILSDEQYFGPGTRLTVT.

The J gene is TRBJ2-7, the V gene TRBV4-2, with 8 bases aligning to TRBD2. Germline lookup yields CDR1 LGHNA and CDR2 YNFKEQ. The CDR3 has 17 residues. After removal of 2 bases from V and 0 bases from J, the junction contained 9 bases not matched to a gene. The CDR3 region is CASSQSLAGSSSYEQYF. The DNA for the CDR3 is TGTGCCAGCAGCCAATCGCTAGCGGGCTCTAGCTCCTACGAGCAGTACTTC.

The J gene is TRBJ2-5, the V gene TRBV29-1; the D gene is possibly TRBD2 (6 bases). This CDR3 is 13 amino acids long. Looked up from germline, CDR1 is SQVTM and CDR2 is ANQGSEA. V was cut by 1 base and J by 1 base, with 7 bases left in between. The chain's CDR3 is CSVEGRGQETQYF. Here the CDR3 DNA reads TGCAGCGTTGAAGGGAGGGGCCAAGAGACCCAGTACTTC.

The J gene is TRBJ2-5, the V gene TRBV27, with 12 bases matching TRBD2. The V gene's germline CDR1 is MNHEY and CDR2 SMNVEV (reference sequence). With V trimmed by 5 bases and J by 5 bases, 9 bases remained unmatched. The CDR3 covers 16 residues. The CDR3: CASSPRTSGARETQYF. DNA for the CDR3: TGTGCCAGCAGTCCTCGGACTAGCGGGGCTCGGGAGACCCAGTACTTC.

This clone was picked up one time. The CDR3 loop is CASSLLAGKADTQYF. DNA for the CDR3: TGCGCCAGCAGCTTACTAGCGGGTAAGGCCGATACGCAGTATTTT. The rearrangement joins TRBV5-1 to TRBJ2-3; 9 bases map to TRBD2. The V and J ends lost 2 bases and 6 bases, in that order; junction bases with no gene match: 7. The CDR3 consists of 15 residues. The germline V gene has CDR1 SGHRS and CDR2 YFSETQ.

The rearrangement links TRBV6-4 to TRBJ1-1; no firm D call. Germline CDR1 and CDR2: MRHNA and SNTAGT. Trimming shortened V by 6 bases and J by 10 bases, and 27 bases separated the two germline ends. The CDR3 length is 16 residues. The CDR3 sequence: CASSPRTGSPIEGAFF. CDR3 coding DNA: TGTGCCAGCAGCCCCCGAACCGGGTCGCCAATCGAGGGAGCTTTCTTT.

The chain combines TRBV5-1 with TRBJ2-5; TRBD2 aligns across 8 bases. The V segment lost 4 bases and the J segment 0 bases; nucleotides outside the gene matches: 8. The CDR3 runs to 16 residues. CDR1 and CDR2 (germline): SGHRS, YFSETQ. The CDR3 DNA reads TGCGCCAGCAGCCGGGGAACGGGGGGGAACCAAGAGACCCAGTACTTC. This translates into CASSRGTGGNQETQYF. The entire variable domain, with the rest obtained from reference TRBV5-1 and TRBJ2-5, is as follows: KAGVTQTPRYLIKTRGQQVTLSCSPISGHRSVSWYQQTPGQGLQFLFEYFSETQRNKGNFPGRFSGRQFSNSRSEMNVSTLELGDSALYLCASSRGTGGNQETQYFGPGTRLLVL.

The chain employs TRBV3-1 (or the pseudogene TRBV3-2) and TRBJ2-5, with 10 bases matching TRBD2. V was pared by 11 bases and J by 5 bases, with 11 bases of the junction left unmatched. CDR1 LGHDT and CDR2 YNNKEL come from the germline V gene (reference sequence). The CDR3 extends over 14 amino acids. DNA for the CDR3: TGTGCCTCGTGGGCTAGCGGGGGTAAGGAGACCCAGTACTTC. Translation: CASWASGGKETQYF.

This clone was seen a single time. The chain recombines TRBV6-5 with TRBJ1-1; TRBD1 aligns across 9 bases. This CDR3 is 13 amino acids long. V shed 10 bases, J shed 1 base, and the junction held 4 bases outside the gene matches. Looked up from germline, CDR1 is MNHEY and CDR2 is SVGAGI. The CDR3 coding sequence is TGTGCCACACAGGGGGCGCGGAACACTGAAGCTTTCTTT. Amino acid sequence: CATQGARNTEAFF.

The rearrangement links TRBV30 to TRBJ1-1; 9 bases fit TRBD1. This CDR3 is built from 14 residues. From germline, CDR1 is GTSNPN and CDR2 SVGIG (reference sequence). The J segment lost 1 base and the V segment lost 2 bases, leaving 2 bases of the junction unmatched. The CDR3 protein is CAWSRDRENTEAFF. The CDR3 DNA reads TGTGCCTGGAGTAGGGACAGGGAGAACACTGAAGCTTTCTTT.

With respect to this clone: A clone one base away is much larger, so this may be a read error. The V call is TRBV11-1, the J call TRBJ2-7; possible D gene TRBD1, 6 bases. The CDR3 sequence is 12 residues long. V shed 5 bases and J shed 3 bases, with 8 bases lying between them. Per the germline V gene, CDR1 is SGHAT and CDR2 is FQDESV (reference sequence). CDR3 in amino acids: CASSPQGYEQYF. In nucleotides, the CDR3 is TGTGCCAGCAGCCCACAGGGCTACGAGCAGTACTTC.

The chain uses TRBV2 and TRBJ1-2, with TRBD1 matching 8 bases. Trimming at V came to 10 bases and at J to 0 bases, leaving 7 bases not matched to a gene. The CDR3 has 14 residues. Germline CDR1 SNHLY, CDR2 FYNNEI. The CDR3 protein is CATGGRGPNYGYTF. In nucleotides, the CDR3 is TGTGCCACCGGGGGCAGGGGGCCTAACTATGGCTACACCTTC.

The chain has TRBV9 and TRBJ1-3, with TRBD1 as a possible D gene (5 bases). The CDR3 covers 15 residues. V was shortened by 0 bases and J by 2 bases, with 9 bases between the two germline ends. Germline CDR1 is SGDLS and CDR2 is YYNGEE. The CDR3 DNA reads TGTGCCAGCAGCGTAGAGGGGATGACTGGAAACACCATATATTTT. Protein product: CASSVEGMTGNTIYF.

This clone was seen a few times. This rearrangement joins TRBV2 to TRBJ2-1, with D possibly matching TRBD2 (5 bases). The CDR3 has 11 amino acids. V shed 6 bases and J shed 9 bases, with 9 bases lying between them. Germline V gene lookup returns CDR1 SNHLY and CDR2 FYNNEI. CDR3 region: CASSPEGEQFF. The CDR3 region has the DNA TGTGCCAGCAGCCCAGAGGGTGAGCAGTTCTTC.

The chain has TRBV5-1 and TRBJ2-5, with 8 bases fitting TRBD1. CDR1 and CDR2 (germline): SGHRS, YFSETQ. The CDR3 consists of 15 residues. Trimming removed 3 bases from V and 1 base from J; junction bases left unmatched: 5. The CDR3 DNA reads TGCGCCAGCAGCTCCGGACAGGGAGGCCAAGAGACCCAGTACTTC. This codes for CASSSGQGGQETQYF.

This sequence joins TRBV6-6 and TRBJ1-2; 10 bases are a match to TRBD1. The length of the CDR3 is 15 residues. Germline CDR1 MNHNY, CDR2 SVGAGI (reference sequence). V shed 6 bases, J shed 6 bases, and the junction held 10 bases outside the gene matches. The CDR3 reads CASSSRQGALDGYTF. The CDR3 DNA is TGTGCCAGCAGCTCTAGACAGGGGGCGCTGGATGGCTACACCTTC.

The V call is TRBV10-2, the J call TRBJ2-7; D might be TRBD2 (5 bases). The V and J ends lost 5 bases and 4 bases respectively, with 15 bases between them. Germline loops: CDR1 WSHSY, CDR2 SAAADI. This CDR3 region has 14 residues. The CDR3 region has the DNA TGCGCCAGCAGTCTGGTTGCGGGTTCTTACGAGCAGTACTTC. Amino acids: CASSLVAGSYEQYF.

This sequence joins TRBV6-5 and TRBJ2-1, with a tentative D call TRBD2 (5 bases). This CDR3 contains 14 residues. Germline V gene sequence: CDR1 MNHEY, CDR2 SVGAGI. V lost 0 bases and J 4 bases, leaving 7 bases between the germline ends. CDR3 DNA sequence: TGTGCCAGCAGTTACTCTAGAGGGTACAATGAGCAGTTCTTC. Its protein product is CASSYSRGYNEQFF.

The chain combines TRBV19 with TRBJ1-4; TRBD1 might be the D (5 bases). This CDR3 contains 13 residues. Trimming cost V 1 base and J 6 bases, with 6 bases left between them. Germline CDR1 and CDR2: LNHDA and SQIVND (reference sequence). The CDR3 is CASSIAGDEKLFF. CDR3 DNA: TGTGCCAGTAGTATAGCGGGGGATGAAAAACTGTTTTTT.